Sequencing of this T cell receptor (beta chain) was carried out in a study of T cell responses to AZD1222 COVID-19 vaccine. Assay used: immunoSEQ multiplex PCR; TCRdb lists only in-frame clones, some missing. Of 150,000 or so clones in the sample, roughly 91% are singletons; the top ten hold 1.4% to 1.5%. Germline values: CDR1 SGHDT, CDR2 YYEEEE. The CDR3 contains 12 residues. V was cut by 0 bases and J by 7 bases, with 8 bases left in between. In regard to this clone: What it recognizes is unknown.

Study observations and caveats: Across spike, vaccine-associated CD4 TCRs were found, dominant at 160-218 and 743-854.

The TCR comes from an adult in good health. The sample here was peripheral blood, taken on day 0 of AZD1222 vaccination. The chain employs TRBV5-6 and TRBJ2-7; TRBD1 is a possible D gene (5 bases). The CDR3 DNA follows: TGTGCCAGCAGCTTGGGGACACCGGAGCAGTACTTC. Translated, it gives CASSLGTPEQYF.